The clone carrying this T cell receptor (beta chain) was detected once. The ends lost 5 bases at V and 5 bases at J; junction bases unmatched: 5. The CDR3 contains 14 residues. Germline CDR1 is MNHEY and CDR2 is SVGAGI. CD45RO-negative cells were positively selected for CCR7, leaving out terminally differentiated effector memory CD45RA+ cells. The data are from a study of shared clonotypes between healthy human individuals. Profiling relied on immunoSEQ multiplex PCR, and the TCRdb table lists in-frame clones only, not all of them. This table holds about 2,100,000 clones, roughly 91% found once. The chain carries TRBV6-5 and TRBJ2-5; 10 bases fit TRBD1. The TCR sequence derives from a man aged 18 to 30 in good health. Some clones in this sample may be carry-over from other donors' samples. Specimen: naive CD8+ T cells from PBMCs. CDR3 nucleotides: TGTGCCAGCAGTCAACCGGGACAGGGGGAGACCCAGTACTTC. It translates to CASSQPGQGETQYF.